This T cell receptor beta chain was recovered during a study of blood T cells in healthy people across ages. Per germline, CDR1 SGHTA and CDR2 FQGNSA. Unmatched junction bases numbered 10, after V lost 6 bases and J lost 6 bases. CDR3 length: 15 residues. Combining a sample-barcoded 5' primer with a J-beta primer mix, a second PCR ran for 7 to 11 cycles. TCRdb independently ran MiXCR on the 5' RACE reads; one entry per CDR3 protein. The sample consists of 700,000 or so distinct CDR3 sequences, over 40% of them appearing once. The sequencing input was blood. The TCR was taken from an elderly man in good health. The chain couples TRBV7-2 to TRBJ2-1; 8 nucleotides align to TRBD1. Here the CDR3 DNA reads TGTGCCAGCAGGCTGACGTTTACAGGGGGCAATGAGCAGTTCTTC. It encodes CASRLTFTGGNEQFF.